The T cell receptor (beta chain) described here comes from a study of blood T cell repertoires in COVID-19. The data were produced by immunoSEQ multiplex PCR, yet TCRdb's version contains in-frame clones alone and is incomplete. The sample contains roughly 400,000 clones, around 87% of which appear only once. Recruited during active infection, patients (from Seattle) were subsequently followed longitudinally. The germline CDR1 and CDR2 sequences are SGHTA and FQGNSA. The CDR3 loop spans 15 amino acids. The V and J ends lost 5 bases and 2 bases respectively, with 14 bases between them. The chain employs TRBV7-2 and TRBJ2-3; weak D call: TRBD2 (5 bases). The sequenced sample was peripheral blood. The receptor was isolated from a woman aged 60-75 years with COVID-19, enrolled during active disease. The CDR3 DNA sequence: TGTGCCAGCAGCCCCGGACTCGAAACCACAGATACGCAGTATTTT. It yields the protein CASSPGLETTDTQYF.